The 30 T cell receptor beta chains in this list originate from one sample, sequenced in a study of blood T cell repertoires in COVID-19. The assay was immunoSEQ multiplex PCR, and TCRdb's table has in-frame clones only and misses some. The table has approximately 130,000 clones, roughly four fifths seen once. Input material: peripheral blood. The receptors stem from a man aged 40-55 years with active or convalescent COVID-19.

This chain links TRBV19 with TRBJ2-1, with 7 bases matching TRBD1. CDR1 and CDR2 from the germline V gene are LNHDA and SQIVND (reference sequence). V dropped 3 bases and J dropped 3; count of bases not matched to a gene: 5. This CDR3 is built from 15 residues. The CDR3 DNA is TGTGCCAGTAGTATGGGCCAGGGGGTCTACAATGAGCAGTTCTTC. Its protein is CASSMGQGVYNEQFF.

The count of this clone is one. This sequence joins TRBV2 and TRBJ1-3, with D possibly TRBD1 on 6 matching bases. The CDR3 spans 13 residues. The V end lost 8 bases, the J end lost 2 bases, and 10 bases lay between the germline ends. The germline CDR1 and CDR2 sequences are SNHLY and FYNNEI. The CDR3 nucleotides are TGTGCCAGCCGACAGGCCCCTGGAAACACCATATATTTT. It specifies CASRQAPGNTIYF.

J is TRBJ2-7 and V is TRBV6-5, with TRBD1 matching 7 bases. CDR1 and CDR2 from the germline V gene are MNHEY and SVGAGI. The V and J ends lost 7 bases and 2 bases, in that order; junction bases with no gene match: 11. This CDR3 has 15 amino acids. CDR3 in DNA: TGTGCCAGCACTACCTCCACAGGGGACCCCTACGAGCAGTACTTC. As protein: CASTTSTGDPYEQYF.

This chain joins TRBV3-1 (or the pseudogene TRBV3-2) and TRBJ1-2; 12 positions agree with TRBD1. CDR1 is LGHDT, CDR2 YNNKEL, per germline (reference sequence). The CDR3 has 15 residues. With 3 bases clipped from V and 7 bases from J, the junction kept 6 bases outside the gene matches. The CDR3 DNA reads TGTGCCAGCAGCCAGGGGGACAGGGGGCTTAGTGGCTACACCTTC. It translates to CASSQGDRGLSGYTF.

The rearrangement links TRBV6-5 to TRBJ1-1, with a possible D match to TRBD1 (5 bases). Trimming took off 6 bases at V and 1 base at J, with 15 bases between the two ends. This CDR3 has 15 residues. Germline V gene data show CDR1 as MNHEY and CDR2 as SVGAGI. The CDR3 loop reads CASRRGIGGNTEAFF. CDR3 sequence (DNA): TGTGCCAGCAGACGGGGGATCGGAGGGAACACTGAAGCTTTCTTT.

This clone was seen once. This chain joins TRBV9 and TRBJ1-3, with D possibly matching TRBD1 (5 bases). CDR1 and CDR2 (germline): SGDLS, YYNGEE. Deletions cut 4 bases from V and 7 bases from J, with 18 bases between. This CDR3 is 15 amino acids long. The CDR3 reads CASSPIVWGQNTIYF. The CDR3, as DNA: TGTGCCAGCAGCCCAATAGTCTGGGGCCAGAACACCATATATTTT.

This rearrangement joins TRBV18 to TRBJ2-7; D remains ambiguous. The CDR3 spans 11 residues. Trimming removed 7 bases at V and 6 bases at J, with 10 bases between. Germline values: CDR1 KGHSH, CDR2 LQKENI. DNA for the CDR3: TGTGCCAGCTTCTCCACTCGCGAGCAGTACTTC. Translated: CASFSTREQYF.

The chain uses TRBV6-4 and TRBJ1-2, with TRBD1 matching 7 bases. The ends lost 6 bases at V and 0 bases at J; junction bases unmatched: 7. Germline V gene sequence: CDR1 MRHNA, CDR2 SNTAGT. The CDR3 consists of 15 residues. In nucleotides, the CDR3 is TGTGCCAGCAGCCAAGGGACAGAAGCTAACTATGGCTACACCTTC. Protein: CASSQGTEANYGYTF.

The V gene is TRBV5-6, the J gene TRBJ1-5, with unresolved D. The germline V gene encodes CDR1 SGHDT and CDR2 YYEEEE. The CDR3 extends over 15 amino acids. V lost 3 bases and J 3 bases, leaving 13 bases between the germline ends. The CDR3 DNA follows: TGTGCCAGCAGCTCGTACAGTTTCCCCAATCAGCCCCAGCATTTT. It yields the protein CASSSYSFPNQPQHF.

The chain links TRBV5-6 to TRBJ2-7; 8 bases line up with TRBD2. Trimming took 4 bases from V and 0 from J; bases not matched to a gene: 18. Germline V gene lookup returns CDR1 SGHDT and CDR2 YYEEEE. The CDR3 runs to 19 residues. CDR3 nucleotide sequence: TGTGCCAGCAGCGCTACCGGTTCGAGACTAGCGTCGAGCTCCTACGAGCAGTACTTC. Its protein product is CASSATGSRLASSSYEQYF.

This clone was observed once. The V and J genes are TRBV6-2 or TRBV6-3 and TRBJ2-2; possibly TRBD1 for D (6 bases). Germline loops: CDR1 MNHEY, CDR2 SVGEGT. The V and J ends lost 2 bases and 5 bases respectively, with 12 bases between them. The CDR3 loop spans 15 amino acids. CDR3 sequence (DNA): TGTGCCAGCAGTTACCAGGGAAGGGGGACCGGGGAGCTGTTTTTT. The encoded protein is CASSYQGRGTGELFF.

This sequence joins TRBV19 and TRBJ2-6, with 9 bases that match TRBD1. The length of the CDR3 is 17 residues. Trimming took 9 bases from V and 4 from J; bases not matched to a gene: 13. Germline CDR1 LNHDA, CDR2 SQIVND (reference sequence). The CDR3 sequence: CASLDRGVSLGANVLTF. The CDR3 coding sequence is TGTGCCAGCCTCGACAGGGGGGTATCTCTGGGGGCCAACGTCCTGACTTTC.

The chain couples TRBV7-8 to TRBJ2-1; TRBD2 aligns across 9 bases. The CDR3 extends over 14 amino acids. Germline lookup yields CDR1 SGHVS and CDR2 FQNEAQ. The V segment lost 5 bases and the J segment 4 bases; nucleotides outside the gene matches: 3. Here the CDR3 reads CASSRLAVYNEQFF. The CDR3 DNA reads as TGTGCCAGCAGCCGACTAGCGGTATACAATGAGCAGTTCTTC.

The rearrangement links TRBV6-2 or TRBV6-3 to TRBJ2-7; 10 bases are shared with TRBD1. This CDR3 comprises 16 residues. CDR1 MNHEY and CDR2 SVGEGT come from the germline V gene. Trimming took 0 bases from V and 2 from J; bases not matched to a gene: 4. CDR3 amino acids: CASSYSEGQGTYEQYF. The CDR3 DNA reads as TGTGCCAGCAGTTACTCTGAGGGACAGGGGACCTACGAGCAGTACTTC.

The genes are TRBV20-1 and TRBJ1-6; D is ambiguous. The CDR3 totals 15 residues. Germline V gene lookup returns CDR1 DFQATT and CDR2 SNEGSKA (reference sequence). The V gene lost 3 bases and the J gene lost 0 bases, with 9 bases spanning the gap. CDR3 region: CSASSGSSYNSPLHF. The CDR3 DNA reads TGCAGTGCTAGTAGCGGGAGCTCCTATAATTCACCCCTCCACTTT.

The J gene is TRBJ2-1, the V gene TRBV19, with 13 bases aligning to TRBD2. The CDR3 contains 16 residues. Germline loops: CDR1 LNHDA, CDR2 SQIVND (reference sequence). Trimming at V came to 5 bases and at J to 8 bases, leaving 9 bases not matched to a gene. This chain's CDR3 is CASSDRTSGGRDEQFF. The DNA of the CDR3 is TGTGCCAGTAGTGACCGGACTAGCGGGGGCCGGGATGAGCAGTTCTTC.

A single count supports this clone. This chain uses TRBV7-9 with TRBJ1-5; 9 bases map to TRBD1. The J segment lost 4 bases and the V segment lost 1 base, leaving 2 bases of the junction unmatched. Germline CDR1 reads SEHNR; CDR2 reads FQNEAQ (reference sequence). The CDR3 runs 15 residues. This chain's CDR3 is CASSLGTGENQPQHF. The CDR3 DNA is TGTGCCAGCAGCTTAGGGACAGGGGAGAATCAGCCCCAGCATTTT.

V usage is TRBV5-1 and J usage is TRBJ2-2; D call uncertain. The germline V gene encodes CDR1 SGHRS and CDR2 YFSETQ. Trimming took 0 bases from V and 6 from J, leaving 9 bases between them. This CDR3 has 14 amino acids. The CDR3 is CASSLAQVPGELFF. For the CDR3, the DNA is TGCGCCAGCAGCTTGGCCCAGGTCCCCGGGGAGCTGTTTTTT.

This chain links TRBV18 with TRBJ1-2; D unresolved. Germline V gene lookup returns CDR1 KGHSH and CDR2 LQKENI. The V and J ends lost 3 bases and 6 bases respectively, with 8 bases between them. This CDR3 has 12 amino acids. CDR3 residues: CASSPRADGYTF. The CDR3 region has the DNA TGTGCCAGCTCACCCCGAGCGGATGGCTACACCTTC.

The rearrangement uses TRBV4-2 and TRBJ2-5; TRBD1 might be the D (6 bases). This CDR3 is 15 amino acids long. CDR1 and CDR2 from the germline V gene are LGHNA and YNFKEQ. Trimming removed 1 base at V and 1 base at J, with 10 bases between. The CDR3 reads CASSQAGRGQETQYF. As DNA, the CDR3 is TGTGCCAGCAGCCAAGCCGGCAGGGGCCAAGAGACCCAGTACTTC.

The rearrangement links TRBV9 to TRBJ1-5; the D is unclear. Trimming cost V 6 bases and J 2 bases, with 18 bases left between them. Germline values: CDR1 SGDLS, CDR2 YYNGEE. The CDR3 totals 16 residues. The CDR3 sequence is CASIEFSGRCNQPQHF. The CDR3 DNA is TGTGCCAGCATCGAATTTAGCGGGAGGTGCAATCAGCCCCAGCATTTT.

The J gene is TRBJ1-6, the V gene TRBV11-2; no definite D call. The CDR3 is made up of 15 amino acids. CDR1 and CDR2 (germline): SGHAT, FQNNGV. V was cut by 0 bases and J by 7 bases, with 10 bases left in between. DNA of the CDR3: TGTGCCAGCAGCTTAGATGGCAGGATGAATTCACCCCTCCACTTT. Translating gives CASSLDGRMNSPLHF.

This clone was seen a handful of times. The genes are TRBV18 and TRBJ1-5; 10 bases are shared with TRBD1. V trimming: 2 bases; J trimming: 8 bases; junction bases outside the gene matches: 12. Germline lookup yields CDR1 KGHSH and CDR2 LQKENI. The CDR3 extends over 17 amino acids. The CDR3 DNA reads TGTGCCAGCTCACCAGCGAACCTTAGGACAGGGGGGGAGCCCCAGCATTTT. The encoded protein is CASSPANLRTGGEPQHF.

This clone was observed a handful of times. The chain combines TRBV15 with TRBJ2-7; 10 bases map to TRBD2. Germline V gene lookup returns CDR1 LNHNV and CDR2 YYDKDF (reference sequence). The length of the CDR3 is 19 residues. The V segment lost 5 bases and the J segment 1 base; nucleotides outside the gene matches: 17. This CDR3 reads CATSLSSGGVKDVSYEQYF. CDR3 nucleotides: TGTGCCACCAGCCTTTCCAGCGGGGGGGTTAAGGATGTATCCTACGAGCAGTACTTC. Variable domain in full (rest from reference TRBV15 and TRBJ2-7): DAMVIQNPRYQVTQFGKPVTLSCSQTLNHNVMYWYQQKSSQAPKLLFHYYDKDFNNEADTPDNFQSRRPNTSFCFLDIRSPGLGDTAMYLCATSLSSGGVKDVSYEQYFGPGTRLTVT.

This chain connects TRBV11-2 to TRBJ2-7, with D possibly TRBD2 on 6 matching bases. V lost 5 bases to trimming and J lost 0 bases, with 14 bases between them. Per germline, CDR1 SGHAT and CDR2 FQNNGV. The CDR3 covers 15 residues. The CDR3 here is CASSRAGPSSYEQYF. CDR3 sequence (DNA): TGTGCCAGCAGCCGCGCGGGGCCAAGCTCCTACGAGCAGTACTTC.

The chain recombines TRBV2 with TRBJ1-3; TRBD1 matches 7 bases. CDR3 length: 14 residues. Germline lookup yields CDR1 SNHLY and CDR2 FYNNEI. Trimming removed 8 bases from V and 2 bases from J; junction bases left unmatched: 6. This chain's CDR3 is CASSGTVTGNTIYF. CDR3 sequence (DNA): TGTGCCAGCTCCGGGACAGTCACTGGAAACACCATATATTTT.

The V call is TRBV21-1, the J call TRBJ1-5; TRBD1, the D gene given by the table, was not confirmed from the DNA. TRBV21-1 is annotated as a pseudogene. The CDR3 extends over 13 amino acids. The CDR3 sequence is CASTPGQGQPQHF. DNA for the CDR3: TGTGCCAGCACCCCAGGGCAGGGTCAGCCCCAGCATTTT.

The chain has TRBV5-1 and TRBJ2-7, with 7 bases that match TRBD1. The CDR3 loop spans 12 amino acids. The germline gives CDR1 SGHRS, CDR2 YFSETQ. V gave up 4 bases and J gave up 3 bases; unmatched junction bases: 1. The CDR3 DNA reads TGCGCCAGCAGCAGACAGGGCTACGAGCAGTACTTC. Residues: CASSRQGYEQYF.

V usage is TRBV9 and J usage is TRBJ2-7, with TRBD2 identical over 12 bases. Germline V gene sequence: CDR1 SGDLS, CDR2 YYNGEE. There are 15 residues in the CDR3. J lost 3 bases, V lost 4 bases, and 5 bases had no gene match. This chain's CDR3 is CASSPTSGGGYEQYF. CDR3 DNA sequence: TGTGCCAGCAGCCCGACTAGCGGGGGAGGCTACGAGCAGTACTTC.

The chain employs TRBV18 and TRBJ2-5; D might be TRBD1 (6 bases). CDR3 size: 16 residues. V gave up 3 bases and J gave up 4 bases, with 18 bases separating them. The germline gives CDR1 KGHSH, CDR2 LQKENI. This chain's CDR3 is CASSPVPGQTLETQYF. CDR3 nucleotide sequence: TGTGCCAGCTCACCCGTTCCGGGACAAACTTTAGAGACCCAGTACTTC.